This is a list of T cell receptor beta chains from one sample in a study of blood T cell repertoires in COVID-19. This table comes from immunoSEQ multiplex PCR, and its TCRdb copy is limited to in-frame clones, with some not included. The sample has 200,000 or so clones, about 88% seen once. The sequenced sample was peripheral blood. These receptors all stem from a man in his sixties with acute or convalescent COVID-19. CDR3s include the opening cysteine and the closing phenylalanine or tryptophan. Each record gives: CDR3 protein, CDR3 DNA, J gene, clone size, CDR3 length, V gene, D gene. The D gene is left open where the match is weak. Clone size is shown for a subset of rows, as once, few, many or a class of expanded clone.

CDR3: CASSPRFNTEAFF
DNA: TGTGCCAGCAGCCCCAGGTTTAACACTGAAGCTTTCTTT
J: TRBJ1-1
size: NA
length: 13
V: TRBV11-2
D: NA

CDR3: CASSPGRDSLSNQPQHF
DNA: TGTGCCAGCTCACCAGGACGGGATTCTCTCAGCAATCAGCCCCAGCATTTT
J: TRBJ1-5
size: NA
length: 17
V: TRBV18
D: NA

CDR3: CASSQGEGGSYNEQFF
DNA: TGCGCCAGCAGCCAAGGGGAGGGGGGCTCCTACAATGAGCAGTTCTTC
J: TRBJ2-1
size: once
length: 16
V: TRBV4-1
D: NA

CDR3: CASRRSTGTGRVNEQYF
DNA: TGCGCCAGCAGACGATCGACCGGGACAGGGAGAGTCAACGAGCAGTACTTC
J: TRBJ2-7
size: NA
length: 17
V: TRBV5-1
D: TRBD1

CDR3: CASSGGQENYNSPLHF
DNA: TGTGCCAGCAGCGGGGGACAGGAGAACTATAATTCACCCCTCCACTTT
J: TRBJ1-6
size: NA
length: 16
V: TRBV5-4
D: TRBD1

CDR3: CASSKGLAGNNEQFF
DNA: TGTGCCAGCAGCAAGGGACTAGCGGGCAACAATGAGCAGTTCTTC
J: TRBJ2-1
size: NA
length: 15
V: TRBV5-5
D: TRBD2

CDR3: CASRETFSGNTIYF
DNA: TGTGCCAGCAGGGAGACTTTCTCTGGAAACACCATATATTTT
J: TRBJ1-3
size: NA
length: 14
V: TRBV2
D: NA

CDR3: CAISPRGALSYEQYF
DNA: TGTGCCATCAGTCCCCGCGGAGCCCTCTCCTACGAGCAGTACTTC
J: TRBJ2-7
size: NA
length: 15
V: TRBV10-3
D: NA

CDR3: CASSVARQGTGELFF
DNA: TGTGCCAGCAGCGTAGCCAGACAGGGCACCGGGGAGCTGTTTTTT
J: TRBJ2-2
size: NA
length: 15
V: TRBV9
D: TRBD1

CDR3: CASSTGGQGGYQPQHF
DNA: TGTGCCAGCAGCACAGGCGGGCAGGGGGGTTACCAGCCCCAGCATTTT
J: TRBJ1-5
size: many
length: 16
V: TRBV7-9
D: TRBD1

CDR3: CASSLVGGQETQYF
DNA: TGTGCCAGCAGCTTAGTTGGCGGCCAAGAGACCCAGTACTTC
J: TRBJ2-5
size: NA
length: 14
V: TRBV7-2
D: NA

CDR3: CASTTTTGAYNEQFF
DNA: TGTGCCAGCACCACTACGACAGGGGCGTACAATGAGCAGTTCTTC
J: TRBJ2-1
size: NA
length: 15
V: TRBV27
D: TRBD1

CDR3: CASSQGREGRNYGYTF
DNA: TGTGCCAGCAGCCAAGGTCGTGAAGGCAGGAACTATGGCTACACCTTC
J: TRBJ1-2
size: NA
length: 16
V: TRBV3-1/TRBV3-2
D: NA

CDR3: CASSTDYNEQFF
DNA: TGTGCCAGCAGCACAGATTACAATGAGCAGTTCTTC
J: TRBJ2-1
size: NA
length: 12
V: TRBV5-8
D: NA

CDR3: CATSKDRWNTEAFF
DNA: TGTGCCACCAGCAAGGACAGGTGGAACACTGAAGCTTTCTTT
J: TRBJ1-1
size: NA
length: 14
V: TRBV15
D: TRBD1

CDR3: CAISDSRTWGEETQYF
DNA: TGTGCCATCAGTGACTCCCGGACTTGGGGGGAGGAGACCCAGTACTTC
J: TRBJ2-5
size: NA
length: 16
V: TRBV10-3
D: NA

CDR3: CASSLGRGPYEQYF
DNA: TGCGCCAGCAGCTTGGGCAGGGGGCCCTACGAGCAGTACTTC
J: TRBJ2-7
size: NA
length: 14
V: TRBV5-1
D: TRBD1

CDR3: CASSAPGGTDTQYF
DNA: TGTGCCAGCAGCGCCCCAGGGGGCACAGATACGCAGTATTTT
J: TRBJ2-3
size: NA
length: 14
V: TRBV9
D: NA

CDR3: CATSESGQGKPRYEQYF
DNA: TGTGCCACCAGTGAGTCGGGACAGGGTAAACCCCGATACGAGCAGTACTTC
J: TRBJ2-7
size: NA
length: 17
V: TRBV24-1
D: TRBD1

CDR3: CASSLVAGGYYEQYF
DNA: TGTGCCAGCAGCTTGGTAGCTGGGGGCTACTACGAGCAGTACTTC
J: TRBJ2-7
size: many
length: 15
V: TRBV5-5
D: NA

CDR3: CASSVLPGTGSGRYTF
DNA: TGTGCCAGCAGCGTCCTCCCCGGGACAGGGTCCGGGCGCTACACCTTC
J: TRBJ1-2
size: NA
length: 16
V: TRBV9
D: TRBD1

CDR3: CASSPRGGVSYNEQFF
DNA: TGTGCCAGCAGCCCCCGGGGGGGGGTTTCCTACAATGAGCAGTTCTTC
J: TRBJ2-1
size: NA
length: 16
V: TRBV9
D: TRBD2

CDR3: CASSSPGQLNSPLHF
DNA: TGTGCCAGCAGCTCACCGGGACAATTAAATTCACCCCTCCACTTT
J: TRBJ1-6
size: NA
length: 15
V: TRBV11-2
D: NA